The 15 T cell receptor beta chains reported below all come from one sample, sequenced in a study of cytomegalovirus exposure and HLA in healthy donors (dated by TCRdb to about 2017). Library method: the immunoSEQ multiplex PCR assay. For the multiplex PCR, a mixture combining 60 forward primers for TCR Vbeta segments and 13 reverse primers for TCR Jbeta segments was used. The immuneACCESS repertoire file appears here via TCRdb, limited to in-frame rearrangements. These files lack a portion of the clones; in checked studies, under half of the deficit traces to unresolved V genes, and the cause of the others is not known. The sample has approximately 120,000 clones on record, roughly 71% of them singletons. 4% to 5% of the sample is taken by the ten largest. Source material: PBMCs. These receptors all stem from a woman between 50 and 59 years old in good health and CMV-seropositive.

The rearrangement links TRBV7-8 to TRBJ1-2, with 8 bases that match TRBD1. The CDR3 totals 16 residues. V was clipped by 4 bases and J by 2 bases; unmatched bases: 9. Germline V lookup: CDR1 SGHVS, CDR2 FQNEAQ. The CDR3 DNA reads TGTGCCAGCAGCTCAGGCTTCAGGGGGCCAAACTATGGCTACACCTTC. This gives the protein CASSSGFRGPNYGYTF.

In this sample, this clone turned up a few times. V is TRBV7-8 and J is TRBJ2-2, with TRBD1 matching 8 bases. Per germline, CDR1 SGHVS and CDR2 FQNEAQ. V was clipped by 5 bases and J by 0 bases; unmatched bases: 11. The CDR3 runs 18 residues. The DNA of the CDR3 is TGTGCCAGCAGCAGGACAGGGTTGGATTTTTCGAACACCGGGGAGCTGTTTTTT. As protein: CASSRTGLDFSNTGELFF.

The chain combines TRBV7-2 with TRBJ1-4; 7 bases line up with TRBD1. Trimming removed 2 bases from V and 11 bases from J; junction bases left unmatched: 8. Germline V gives CDR1 SGHTA, CDR2 FQGNSA. The CDR3 runs to 14 residues. For the CDR3, the DNA is TGTGCCAGCAGCTTACAAGTCCAGGGGGGCAAACTGTTTTTT. Its protein is CASSLQVQGGKLFF.

The V gene is TRBV27, the J gene TRBJ2-7; 8 bases fit TRBD1. CDR1 is MNHEY, CDR2 SMNVEV, per germline (reference sequence). V gave up 4 bases and J gave up 3 bases; unmatched junction bases: 5. The CDR3 covers 14 residues. The CDR3 sequence: CASSYRDRSYEQYF. CDR3 in DNA: TGTGCCAGCAGTTACCGGGACAGGAGCTACGAGCAGTACTTC.

This clone was observed a few times. The chain has TRBV7-2 and TRBJ1-6; TRBD1 aligns across 10 bases. The germline CDR1 and CDR2 sequences are SGHTA and FQGNSA. J was trimmed by 4 bases and V by 3 bases; bases with no gene match: 6. The CDR3 runs 17 residues. CDR3 sequence: CASSFNPGQGYNSPLHF. As DNA, the CDR3 is TGTGCCAGCAGCTTTAATCCGGGACAGGGGTATAATTCACCCCTCCACTTT. Filled out from reference TRBV7-2 and TRBJ1-6, the complete variable domain reads GAGVSQSPSNKVTEKGKDVELRCDPISGHTALYWYRQSLGQGLEFLIYFQGNSAPDKSGLPSDRFSAERTGGSVSTLTIQRTQQEDSAVYLCASSFNPGQGYNSPLHFGNGTRLTVT.

The chain recombines TRBV7-9 with TRBJ2-1, with 13 bases identical to TRBD2. Per germline, CDR1 SEHNR and CDR2 FQNEAQ (reference sequence). The V and J ends lost 5 bases and 7 bases, in that order; junction bases with no gene match: 8. CDR3 size: 16 residues. For the CDR3, the DNA is TGTGCCAGCAGCACCCGACTAGCGGGGGGAGGAAATGAGCAGTTCTTC. It is translated as CASSTRLAGGGNEQFF.

The V gene is TRBV6-1, the J gene TRBJ1-1, with 8 bases identical to TRBD1. V was clipped by 5 bases and J by 2 bases; unmatched bases: 7. The CDR3 has 15 amino acids. Germline lookup yields CDR1 MNHNS and CDR2 SASEGT. As DNA, the CDR3 is TGTGCCAGCAGTAACGACAGGGGATACAACACTGAAGCTTTCTTT. The encoded protein is CASSNDRGYNTEAFF.

The V gene is TRBV5-1, the J gene TRBJ2-3; D is unclear. Germline CDR1 reads SGHRS; CDR2 reads YFSETQ. The ends were cut back, 3 bases at V and 3 bases at J, with 11 bases in the middle. The length of the CDR3 is 14 residues. CDR3 amino acids: CASSSTPGTDTQYF. The CDR3 region has the DNA TGCGCCAGCAGCTCCACTCCCGGGACAGATACGCAGTATTTT.

The V and J genes are TRBV9 and TRBJ1-1, with 8 bases identical to TRBD1. The trim removed 4 bases at V and 1 base at J, leaving 6 bases unmatched. The CDR3 is 15 residues long. CDR1 is SGDLS, CDR2 YYNGEE, per germline. CDR3 bases: TGTGCCAGCAGCCTCCGGACAGGGCCGAACACTGAAGCTTTCTTT. Amino acid sequence: CASSLRTGPNTEAFF.

The CDR3 sequence is CASSFAPVAFF. The CDR3 DNA is TGTGCCAGCAGCTTCGCGCCCGTGGCTTTCTTT. The chain couples TRBV11-2 to TRBJ1-1; D is undetermined. CDR1 and CDR2 from the germline V gene are SGHAT and FQNNGV. Trimming stripped 3 bases from V and 11 bases from J, with 10 bases between. This CDR3 has 11 amino acids.

This chain connects TRBV10-1 to TRBJ2-3; the D gene is possibly TRBD1 (6 bases). The CDR3 is made up of 14 amino acids. With 6 bases removed from V and 3 bases from J, the gap between germline ends came to 13 bases. Germline V CDR1 and CDR2: WNHNN, SYGVQD (reference sequence). CDR3 sequence: CASSRTGPTDTQYF. CDR3 coding DNA: TGCGCCAGCAGCAGAACAGGGCCGACAGATACGCAGTATTTT.

This clone was seen once. This rearrangement joins TRBV27 to TRBJ2-5; 9 bases line up with TRBD2. The assigned J gene may be wrong: the sequence end matches TRBJ2-7 better. This CDR3 contains 14 residues. Germline V gene sequence: CDR1 MNHEY, CDR2 SMNVEV (reference sequence). This chain's CDR3 is CASSLAGGLFEQYF. CDR3 nucleotide sequence: TGTGCCAGCAGTTTAGCGGGGGGGCTTTTCGAGCAGTACTTC.

This clone is a singleton in its sample. The gene calls are TRBV11-2 and TRBJ1-4; 8 nucleotides align to TRBD1. Per the germline V gene, CDR1 is SGHAT and CDR2 is FQNNGV. This CDR3 is 18 amino acids long. V dropped 2 bases and J dropped 5; count of bases not matched to a gene: 13. DNA for the CDR3: TGTGCCAGCAGCTTAAAGGGACAGGCCCTCTTGAACAATGAAAAACTGTTTTTT. It encodes CASSLKGQALLNNEKLFF.

The V and J genes are TRBV10-3 and TRBJ1-6; 7 bases map to TRBD1. The J segment lost 9 bases and the V segment lost 10 bases, leaving 9 bases of the junction unmatched. The germline V gene has CDR1 ENHRY and CDR2 SYGVKD. This CDR3 has 13 amino acids. This CDR3 is CATRQGLSSPLHF. The CDR3 region has the DNA TGTGCCACAAGACAGGGTCTGTCTTCACCCCTCCACTTT.

The V call is TRBV7-6, the J call TRBJ1-2, with a possible D match to TRBD1 (5 bases). The CDR3 loop spans 14 amino acids. Germline V gene data show CDR1 as SGHVS and CDR2 as FNYEAQ. Trimming shortened V by 4 bases and J by 8 bases, and 17 bases separated the two germline ends. The chain's CDR3 is CASSSTRGEGGYTF. In nucleotides, the CDR3 is TGTGCCAGCAGCTCGACCCGGGGGGAGGGCGGCTACACCTTC.